Listed here is a single T cell receptor (beta chain). The sample belongs to a study of blood T cells in healthy people across ages. The CDR3 consists of 15 residues. Germline CDR1 SGHTA, CDR2 FQGNSA. Sample-barcoded 5' priming and a J-beta primer mix drove a second PCR of about 7 to 12 cycles. Each sample yielded at least 2.5 million CDR3-containing paired-end reads. Each CDR3 protein gets one entry after TCRdb re-called the 5' RACE reads with MiXCR. The repertoire holds over 500,000 distinct CDR3 sequences, about 25% seen once, with under 4.5% in the top ten. This sample was also put to use in a study of T cells of mothers and their children.

The specimen sequenced was blood. This receptor was identified in a boy aged 2-9 years in good health. The chain uses TRBV7-2 and TRBJ2-5; TRBD1 matches at 11 bases. The DNA end is more similar to TRBJ2-1, so the J call may be wrong. Here the CDR3 DNA reads TGTGCCAGCAGCTTCGGACAGGGGGCTGAAGGTGAGCAGTTCTTC. It translates to CASSFGQGAEGEQFF.